Listed below are T cell receptor beta chains from one sample, sequenced in a study of control samples from healthy donors and cancer patients. Only in-frame clones appear in the TCRdb table, and some are missing; sequencing was by immunoSEQ multiplex PCR. The sample records around 180,000 clones, roughly 88% being singletons. Sequenced: blood. These receptors came from a young woman in good health. Each CDR3 is given with its conserved first and last residue. The D gene is left open where the match is weak. Clone size is not always given. Where it is, it says once, few, many or a class for expanded clones.

CASRPGTGGNQPQHF TGTGCCAGCAGACCTGGGACAGGGGGGAATCAGCCCCAGCATTTT TRBD1 TRBJ1-5 TRBV27 few
CASSVGLATYEQYF TGTGCCAGCAGCGTAGGTCTAGCGACCTACGAGCAGTACTTC . TRBJ2-7 TRBV9 .
CASSFRAGRETQYF TGTGCCAGCAGCTTCCGGGCAGGTCGCGAGACCCAGTACTTC . TRBJ2-5 TRBV7-2 .
CATRGHHSATNEKLFF TGTGCCACCAGGGGACACCACTCTGCAACTAATGAAAAACTGTTTTTT . TRBJ1-4 TRBV24-1 .
CASSLEIVSTGELFF TGTGCCAGCAGCTTAGAAATAGTATCCACCGGGGAGCTGTTTTTT . TRBJ2-2 TRBV7-9 .
CASSIGQATGELFF TGTGCCAGTAGTATAGGACAGGCCACCGGGGAGCTGTTTTTT . TRBJ2-2 TRBV19 .
CAWSKGQGYYGYTF TGTGCCTGGAGTAAAGGACAGGGATACTATGGCTACACCTTC TRBD1 TRBJ1-2 TRBV30 few
CASSVRPQFAGNEAFF TGTGCCAGCAGCGTCCGGCCCCAGTTCGCTGGTAATGAAGCTTTCTTT . TRBJ1-1 TRBV9 .
CASSYAGGNNQPQHF TGCGCCAGCAGCTATGCAGGGGGTAACAATCAGCCCCAGCATTTT TRBD1 TRBJ1-5 TRBV5-1 .
CASSGARDNSPLHF TGTGCCAGCAGTGGAGCCAGGGATAATTCACCCCTCCACTTT . TRBJ1-6 TRBV6-1 .
CASSPGTPGTYNSPLHF TGTGCCAGCAGCCCAGGGACCCCCGGGACCTATAATTCACCCCTCCACTTT . TRBJ1-6 TRBV7-8 .
CASSLYLKGTEAFF TGTGCCAGCAGTTTGTACCTTAAGGGGACTGAAGCTTTCTTT . TRBJ1-1 TRBV27 .
CASSLGPGVQETQYF TGCGCCAGCAGCTTGGGTCCGGGAGTCCAAGAGACCCAGTACTTC . TRBJ2-5 TRBV5-1 .
CASSRGVGMNTEAFF TGTGCCAGTAGTAGAGGGGTCGGGATGAACACTGAAGCTTTCTTT . TRBJ1-1 TRBV19 .
CATSYTAGTYERSPLHF TGTGCCACCAGCTATACCGCCGGGACATACGAAAGATCACCCCTCCACTTT . TRBJ1-6 TRBV15 .
CASSLGLAGGLEQYF TGTGCCAGCAGCTTGGGACTAGCGGGAGGGCTCGAGCAGTACTTC TRBD2 TRBJ2-7 TRBV5-6 .
CASSLAGTNTGELFF TGTGCCAGCAGCTTGGCAGGGACGAACACCGGGGAGCTGTTTTTT . TRBJ2-2 TRBV5-6 .
CATSVGGTEAFF TGTGCCACCAGTGTAGGAGGGACTGAAGCTTTCTTT . TRBJ1-1 TRBV24-1 .
CASSFVGRGEETQYF TGTGCCAGCAGCTTTGTGGGACGGGGAGAAGAGACCCAGTACTTC . TRBJ2-5 TRBV12-1 .
CASSPGEWAQHF TGTGCCAGCAGCCCGGGTGAATGGGCCCAGCATTTT . TRBJ1-5 TRBV6-2/TRBV6-3 .
CATSGGTGKLFF TGTGCCACCTCAGGGGGCACTGGGAAACTGTTTTTT TRBD1 TRBJ1-4 TRBV6-6 .
CASSLAGGRGETQYF TGTGCCAGCAGCTTAGCTGGGGGCCGTGGAGAGACCCAGTACTTC . TRBJ2-5 TRBV7-2 .
CASSLVGWGARTEAFF TGTGCCAGCAGCTTAGTTGGATGGGGGGCGCGCACTGAAGCTTTCTTT . TRBJ1-1 TRBV7-9 .
CASSLGFMPRDANTGELFF TGTGCCAGCAGCTTGGGGTTTATGCCCCGGGACGCGAACACCGGGGAGCTGTTTTTT . TRBJ2-2 TRBV5-5 .
CSVADRGIAEAFF TGCAGCGTGGCCGACAGGGGGATCGCTGAAGCTTTCTTT TRBD1 TRBJ1-1 TRBV29-1 .
CASRGTALNEKLFF TGTGCCAGCAGGGGGACAGCGCTTAATGAAAAACTGTTTTTT TRBD1 TRBJ1-4 TRBV2 .
CASSRRDRATDTQYF TGTGCCAGCAGTAGGAGGGACAGGGCAACAGATACGCAGTATTTT TRBD1 TRBJ2-3 TRBV27 .
CASSYSRGRNNEQFF TGTGCCAGCAGTTACTCTCGCGGGAGAAACAATGAGCAGTTCTTC TRBD2 TRBJ2-1 TRBV6-6 .
CASSPAGTETQYF TGTGCCAGCTCACCAGCAGGGACCGAGACCCAGTACTTC . TRBJ2-5 TRBV18 .
CASSILGTGSNQPQHF TGTGCCAGTAGCATCCTGGGGACAGGGAGCAATCAGCCCCAGCATTTT TRBD1 TRBJ1-5 TRBV19 once
CASSLGTSGGTDTQYF TGTGCCAGCAGCTTAGGGACTAGCGGGGGGACAGATACGCAGTATTTT TRBD2 TRBJ2-3 TRBV7-9 .
CASSQEWQREETQYF TGTGCCAGCAGCCAAGAGTGGCAGCGGGAAGAGACCCAGTACTTC . TRBJ2-5 TRBV3-1/TRBV3-2 .
CASTLQRDSINSPLHF TGCGCCAGCACCCTACAACGGGACAGTATAAATTCACCCCTCCACTTT TRBD1 TRBJ1-6 TRBV4-1 few
CASSQTLDETQYF TGCGCCAGCAGCCAAACGCTGGACGAGACCCAGTACTTC . TRBJ2-5 TRBV4-1 .
CASSPQGQNYEQYF TGTGCCAGCTCACCACAAGGACAGAACTACGAGCAGTACTTC . TRBJ2-7 TRBV18 .
CASSSTGGYREKLFF TGTGCCAGCAGTTCGACAGGGGGCTATCGTGAAAAACTGTTTTTT TRBD1 TRBJ1-4 TRBV28 .
CASSIMWGGGQPQHF TGTGCCAGTAGTATAATGTGGGGGGGAGGTCAGCCCCAGCATTTT . TRBJ1-5 TRBV19 .
CASRLLKGQGYEQYF TGTGCCAGCAGACTTTTAAAGGGACAGGGCTACGAGCAGTACTTC TRBD1 TRBJ2-7 TRBV5-5 .
CSASGRVGTDTQYF TGCAGTGCTAGTGGCAGGGTGGGCACAGATACGCAGTATTTT . TRBJ2-3 TRBV20-1 .
CACDRGGSIYNEQFF TGTGCCTGTGATCGTGGCGGTTCAATCTACAATGAGCAGTTCTTC . TRBJ2-1 TRBV19 .
CASSQDGRTSGYNEQFF TGCGCCAGCAGCCAAGATGGGCGCACTAGCGGATACAATGAGCAGTTCTTC TRBD2 TRBJ2-1 TRBV4-1 once
CASSQASYEQYF TGTGCCAGCAGCCAAGCGTCCTACGAGCAGTACTTC . TRBJ2-7 TRBV3-1/TRBV3-2 .
CASSTKTGKTNEKLFF TGTGCCAGCAGCACCAAGACAGGGAAAACTAATGAAAAACTGTTTTTT TRBD1 TRBJ1-4 TRBV27 .
CATTKPSKGLVSDNSPLHF TGTGCCACCACCAAACCCTCAAAGGGGCTGGTTAGTGATAATTCACCCCTCCACTTT . TRBJ1-6 TRBV24-1 .
CASSLGTLTYNEQFF TGTGCCAGCAGCTTAGGGACTCTAACCTACAATGAGCAGTTCTTC . TRBJ2-1 TRBV7-9 .
CASSQGGAVQETQYF TGTGCCAGCAGCCAAGGGGGGGCAGTCCAAGAGACCCAGTACTTC . TRBJ2-5 TRBV11-3 once
CASTQNWVSTDTQYF TGTGCCAGCACACAGAATTGGGTATCAACAGATACGCAGTATTTT . TRBJ2-3 TRBV6-5 few
CASSKSERAEGDTQYF TGTGCCAGCAGCAAGTCTGAGCGGGCTGAAGGAGATACGCAGTATTTT . TRBJ2-3 TRBV21-1 .
CAVGQSTYEQYF TGTGCCGTCGGACAGTCTACCTACGAGCAGTACTTC . TRBJ2-7 TRBV6-4 .
CASSQDGLAGSYEQYF TGTGCCAGCAGCCAGGACGGACTAGCGGGATCCTACGAGCAGTACTTC TRBD2 TRBJ2-7 TRBV4-2 .
CASSQETSGGRGGELFF TGCGCCAGCAGCCAAGAAACTAGCGGGGGACGCGGCGGGGAGCTGTTTTTT TRBD2 TRBJ2-2 TRBV4-1 .
CASSERGRGYNSPLHF TGTGCCAGCAGTGAAAGGGGCAGGGGGTATAATTCACCCCTCCACTTT TRBD1 TRBJ1-6 TRBV2 .
CASSLESSGGEQFF TGTGCCAGCAGCTTGGAATCCTCCGGAGGGGAGCAGTTCTTC . TRBJ2-1 TRBV5-4 few
CASSSTSGTSGSPPPDTQYF TGCGCCAGCAGCTCAACCTCCGGGACTAGCGGGAGCCCCCCCCCAGATACGCAGTATTTT TRBD2 TRBJ2-3 TRBV5-1 .
CASSLRTGGYSNEKLFF TGTGCCAGTAGTCTACGGACAGGGGGCTATTCTAATGAAAAACTGTTTTTT TRBD1 TRBJ1-4 TRBV19 .
CASSPGSSILNTGELFF TGTGCCAGCTCACCCGGGTCCTCGATTCTGAACACCGGGGAGCTGTTTTTT . TRBJ2-2 TRBV18 .
CAIRVGGYTF TGTGCCATCAGAGTGGGTGGCTACACCTTC . TRBJ1-2 TRBV10-3 .
CASSALTGLSSYNEQFF TGTGCTAGCAGCGCCCTTACTGGCTTGAGCTCCTACAATGAGCAGTTCTTC . TRBJ2-1 TRBV7-7 .
CASSPQQTNEKLFF TGCGCCAGCAGCCCACAGCAAACTAATGAAAAACTGTTTTTT . TRBJ1-4 TRBV4-1 .